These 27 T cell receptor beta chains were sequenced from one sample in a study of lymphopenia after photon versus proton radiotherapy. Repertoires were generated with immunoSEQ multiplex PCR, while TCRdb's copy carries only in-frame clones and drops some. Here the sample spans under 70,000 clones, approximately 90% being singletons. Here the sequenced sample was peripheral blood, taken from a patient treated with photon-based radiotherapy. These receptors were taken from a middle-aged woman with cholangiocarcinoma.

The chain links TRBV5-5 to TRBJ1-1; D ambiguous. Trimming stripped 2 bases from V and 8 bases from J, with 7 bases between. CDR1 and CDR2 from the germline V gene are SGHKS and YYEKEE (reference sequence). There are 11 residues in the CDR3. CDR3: CASSLGSEAFF. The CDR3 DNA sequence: TGTGCCAGCAGCTTAGGGAGCGAAGCTTTCTTT. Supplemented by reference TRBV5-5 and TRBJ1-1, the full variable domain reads DAGVTQSPTHLIKTRGQQVTLRCSPISGHKSVSWYQQVLGQGPQFIFQYYEKEERGRGNFPDRFSARQFPNYSSELNVNALLLGDSALYLCASSLGSEAFFGQGTRLTVV.

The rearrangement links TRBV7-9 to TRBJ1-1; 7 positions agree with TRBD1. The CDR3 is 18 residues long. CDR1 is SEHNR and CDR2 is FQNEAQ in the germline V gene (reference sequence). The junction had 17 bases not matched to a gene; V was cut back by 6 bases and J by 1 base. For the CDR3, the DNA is TGTGCCAGCAGACGCTTAGGAATGGCAGGGGGGACGAACACTGAAGCTTTCTTT. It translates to CASRRLGMAGGTNTEAFF.

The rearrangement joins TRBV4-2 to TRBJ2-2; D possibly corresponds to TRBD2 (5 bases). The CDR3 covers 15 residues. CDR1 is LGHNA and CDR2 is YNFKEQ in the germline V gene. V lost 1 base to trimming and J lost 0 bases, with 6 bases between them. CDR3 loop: CASSQGGTNTGELFF. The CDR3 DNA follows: TGTGCCAGCAGCCAAGGAGGGACGAACACCGGGGAGCTGTTTTTT.

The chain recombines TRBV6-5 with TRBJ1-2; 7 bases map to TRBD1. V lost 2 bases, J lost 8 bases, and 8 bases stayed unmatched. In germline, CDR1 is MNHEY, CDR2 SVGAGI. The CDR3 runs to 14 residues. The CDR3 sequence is CASSYENRGGGYTF. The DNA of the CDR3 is TGTGCCAGCAGTTACGAGAACAGGGGAGGGGGCTACACCTTC.

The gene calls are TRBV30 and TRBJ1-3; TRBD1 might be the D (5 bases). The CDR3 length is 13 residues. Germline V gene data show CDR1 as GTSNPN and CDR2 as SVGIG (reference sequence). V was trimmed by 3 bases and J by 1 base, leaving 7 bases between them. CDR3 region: CAWRGPSGNTIYF. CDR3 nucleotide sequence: TGTGCCTGGAGGGGGCCGTCTGGAAACACCATATATTTT.

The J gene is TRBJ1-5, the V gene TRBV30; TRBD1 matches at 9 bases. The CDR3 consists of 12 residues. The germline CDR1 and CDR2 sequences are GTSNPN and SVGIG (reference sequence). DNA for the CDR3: TGTGCTTCCGGACAGGGGACTCAGCCCCAGCATTTT. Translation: CASGQGTQPQHF.

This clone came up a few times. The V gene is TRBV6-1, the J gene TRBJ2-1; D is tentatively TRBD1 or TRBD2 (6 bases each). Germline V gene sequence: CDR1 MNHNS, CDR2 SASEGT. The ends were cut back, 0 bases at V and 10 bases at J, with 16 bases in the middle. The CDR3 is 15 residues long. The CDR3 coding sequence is TGTGCCAGCAGTGAAGCCGGGGGCCCAGGGGAGGAGCAGTTCTTC. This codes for CASSEAGGPGEEQFF.

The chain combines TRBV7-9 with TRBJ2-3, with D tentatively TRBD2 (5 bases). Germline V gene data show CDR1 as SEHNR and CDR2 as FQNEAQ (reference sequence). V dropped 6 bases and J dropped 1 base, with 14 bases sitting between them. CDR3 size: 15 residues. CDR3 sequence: CASRRQRAGTDTQYF. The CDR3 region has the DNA TGTGCCAGCAGAAGACAACGAGCGGGCACAGATACGCAGTATTTT.

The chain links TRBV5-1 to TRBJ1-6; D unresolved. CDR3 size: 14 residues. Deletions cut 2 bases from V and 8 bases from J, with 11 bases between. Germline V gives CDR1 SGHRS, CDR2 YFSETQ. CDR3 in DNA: TGCGCCAGCAGCTTAATTTACGGGGATTCACCCCTCCACTTT. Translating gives CASSLIYGDSPLHF.

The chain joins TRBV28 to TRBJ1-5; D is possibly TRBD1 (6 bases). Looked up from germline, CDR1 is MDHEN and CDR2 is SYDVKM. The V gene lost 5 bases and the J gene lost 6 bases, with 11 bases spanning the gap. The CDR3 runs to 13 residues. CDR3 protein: CASSPGDRQPQHF. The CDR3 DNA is TGTGCCAGCAGTCCAGGGGACCGTCAGCCCCAGCATTTT.

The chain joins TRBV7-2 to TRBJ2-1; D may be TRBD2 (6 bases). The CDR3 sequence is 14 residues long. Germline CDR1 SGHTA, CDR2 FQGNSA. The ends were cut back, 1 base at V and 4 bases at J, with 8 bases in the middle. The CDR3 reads CASSLGLGYNEQFF. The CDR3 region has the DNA TGTGCCAGCAGCTTAGGACTAGGGTACAATGAGCAGTTCTTC.

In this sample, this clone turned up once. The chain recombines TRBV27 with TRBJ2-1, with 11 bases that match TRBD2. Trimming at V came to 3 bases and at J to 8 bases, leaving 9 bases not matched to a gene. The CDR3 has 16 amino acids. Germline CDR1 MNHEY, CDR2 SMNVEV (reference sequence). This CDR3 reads CASSLVAGGPIYEQFF. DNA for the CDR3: TGTGCCAGCAGTTTGGTAGCGGGAGGGCCAATTTATGAGCAGTTCTTC.

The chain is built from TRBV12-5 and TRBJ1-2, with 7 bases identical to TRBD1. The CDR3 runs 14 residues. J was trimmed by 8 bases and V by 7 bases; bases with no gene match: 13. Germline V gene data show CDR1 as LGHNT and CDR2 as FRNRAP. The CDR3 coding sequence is TGTGCTAGTGCCCCAGCCATAGACAGGGACGGCTACACCTTC. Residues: CASAPAIDRDGYTF. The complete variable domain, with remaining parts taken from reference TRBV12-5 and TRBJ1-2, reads DARVTQTPRHKVTEMGQEVTMRCQPILGHNTVFWYRQTMMQGLELLAYFRNRAPLDDSGMPKDRFSAEMPDATLATLKIQPSEPRDSAVYFCASAPAIDRDGYTFGSGTRLTVV.

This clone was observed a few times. This CDR3 is CASRPADGEQYF. CDR3 bases: TGTGCCAGCAGACCTGCGGACGGCGAGCAGTACTTC. This chain joins TRBV6-6 and TRBJ2-7; D gene ambiguous. The CDR3 has 12 residues. From germline, CDR1 is MNHNY and CDR2 SVGAGI (reference sequence). The V end lost 6 bases, the J end lost 6 bases, and 12 bases lay between the germline ends.

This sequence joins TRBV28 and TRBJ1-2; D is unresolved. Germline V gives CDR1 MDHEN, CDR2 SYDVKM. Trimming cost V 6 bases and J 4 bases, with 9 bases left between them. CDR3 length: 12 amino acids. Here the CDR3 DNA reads TGTGCCAGCAGCCAACCCCCCTATGGCTACACCTTC. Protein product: CASSQPPYGYTF.

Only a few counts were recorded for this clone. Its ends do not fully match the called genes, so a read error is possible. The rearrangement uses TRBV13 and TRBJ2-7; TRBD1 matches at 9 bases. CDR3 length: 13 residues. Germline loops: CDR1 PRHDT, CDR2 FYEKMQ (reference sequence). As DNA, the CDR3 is TGTGCCAGCAGCTTAGGGGGACAGGGTGACGGAATCTTC. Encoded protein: CASSLGGQGDGIF.

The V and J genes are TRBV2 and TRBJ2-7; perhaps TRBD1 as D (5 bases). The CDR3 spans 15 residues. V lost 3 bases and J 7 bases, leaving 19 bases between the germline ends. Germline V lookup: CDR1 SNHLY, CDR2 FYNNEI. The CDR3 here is CASSEGRQTLGEQYF. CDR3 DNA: TGTGCCAGCAGTGAGGGGCGACAGACCCTGGGGGAGCAGTACTTC.

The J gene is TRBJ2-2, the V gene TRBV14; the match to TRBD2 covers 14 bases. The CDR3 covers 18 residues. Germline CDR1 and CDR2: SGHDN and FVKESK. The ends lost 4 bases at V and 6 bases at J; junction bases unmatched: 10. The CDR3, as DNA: TGTGCCAGCAGCCCACTACCCAGGACTAGCGGGAGGCCCGGGGAGCTGTTTTTT. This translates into CASSPLPRTSGRPGELFF.

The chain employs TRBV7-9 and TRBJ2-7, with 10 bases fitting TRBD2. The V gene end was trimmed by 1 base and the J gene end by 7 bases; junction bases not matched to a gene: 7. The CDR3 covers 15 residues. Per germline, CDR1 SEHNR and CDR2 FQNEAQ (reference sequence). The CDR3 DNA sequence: TGTGCCAGCAGCTTAGTTGCTAGCGGGAGTGAAGAGCAGTACTTC. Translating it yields CASSLVASGSEEQYF.

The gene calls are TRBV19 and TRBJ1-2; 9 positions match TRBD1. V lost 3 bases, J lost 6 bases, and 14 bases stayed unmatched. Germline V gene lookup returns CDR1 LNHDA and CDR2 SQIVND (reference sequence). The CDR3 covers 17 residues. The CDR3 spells CASSMVEQGAVGDGYTF. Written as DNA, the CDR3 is TGTGCCAGTAGTATGGTCGAACAGGGGGCCGTTGGGGATGGCTACACCTTC.

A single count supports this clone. CDR3 amino acids: CATRALGAGEQYF. CDR3 coding DNA: TGTGCCACCAGGGCCTTAGGGGCCGGCGAGCAGTACTTC. V gene TRBV15 combines with J gene TRBJ2-7, with a weak D call TRBD1 (5 bases). Trimming took 6 bases from V and 6 from J, leaving 15 bases between them. This CDR3 spans 13 amino acids. The germline CDR1 and CDR2 sequences are LNHNV and YYDKDF (reference sequence).

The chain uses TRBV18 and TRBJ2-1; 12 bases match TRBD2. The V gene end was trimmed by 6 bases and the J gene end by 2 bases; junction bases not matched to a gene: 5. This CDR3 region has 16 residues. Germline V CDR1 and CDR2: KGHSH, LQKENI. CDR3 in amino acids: CASSRLAGEAYNEQFF. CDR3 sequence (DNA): TGTGCCAGCTCCCGACTAGCGGGAGAAGCCTACAATGAGCAGTTCTTC.

This CDR3 reads CAWLAIHSYGYTF. In nucleotides, the CDR3 is TGTGCCTGGTTGGCCATCCACTCCTATGGCTACACCTTC. The V and J genes are TRBV30 and TRBJ1-2; unclear D gene. The V end lost 5 bases, the J end lost 4 bases, and 14 bases lay between the germline ends. Germline-derived CDR1 and CDR2 are GTSNPN and SVGIG (reference sequence). CDR3 length: 13 residues. Supplemented by reference TRBV30 and TRBJ1-2, the full variable domain reads SQTIHQWPATLVQPVGSPLSLECTVEGTSNPNLYWYRQAAGRGLQLLFYSVGIGQISSEVPQNLSASRPQDRQFILSSKKLLLSDSGFYLCAWLAIHSYGYTFGSGTRLTVV.

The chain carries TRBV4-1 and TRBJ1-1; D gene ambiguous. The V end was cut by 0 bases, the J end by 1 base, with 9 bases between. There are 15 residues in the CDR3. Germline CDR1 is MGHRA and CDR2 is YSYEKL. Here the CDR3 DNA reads TGCGCCAGCAGCCAAGATCAAGGGTCGAACACTGAAGCTTTCTTT. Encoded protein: CASSQDQGSNTEAFF.

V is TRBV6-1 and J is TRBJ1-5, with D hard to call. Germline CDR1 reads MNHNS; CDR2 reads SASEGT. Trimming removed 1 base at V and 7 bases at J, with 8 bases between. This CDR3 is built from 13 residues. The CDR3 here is CASSEVEGQPQHF. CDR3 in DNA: TGTGCCAGCAGTGAAGTGGAGGGCCAGCCCCAGCATTTT.

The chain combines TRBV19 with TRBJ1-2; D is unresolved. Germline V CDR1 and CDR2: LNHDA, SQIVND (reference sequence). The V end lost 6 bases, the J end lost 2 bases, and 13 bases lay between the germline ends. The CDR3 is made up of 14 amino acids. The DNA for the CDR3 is TGTGCCAGTAGCCAAGGGAGGATCAACTATGGCTACACCTTC. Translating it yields CASSQGRINYGYTF.

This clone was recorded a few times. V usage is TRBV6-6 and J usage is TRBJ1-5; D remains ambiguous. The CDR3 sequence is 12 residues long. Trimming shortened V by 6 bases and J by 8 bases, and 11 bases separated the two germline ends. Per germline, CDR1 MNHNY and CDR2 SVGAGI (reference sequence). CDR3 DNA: TGTGCCAGCAGATCATGGATTGAGCCCCAGCATTTT. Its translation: CASRSWIEPQHF.